The 24 T cell receptor beta chains below were found in one sample sequenced in a study of blood T cells in healthy people across ages. PCR was performed a second time for 7 to 11 cycles using a sample-barcoded 5' primer and a J-beta primer mix. From the 5' RACE reads, TCRdb called clonotypes with MiXCR, one entry per CDR3 protein. The repertoire holds fewer than 900,000 distinct CDR3 sequences, with approximately 39% as singletons. Sample: blood. The origin of the receptors is a woman aged 55-70 years in good health.

This clonotype was counted between two and nine times. One end of the junction fails to match germline, which may point to a read error. The rearrangement joins TRBV5-1 to TRBJ2-3, with D tentatively TRBD1 (5 bases). The CDR3 is 13 residues long. Germline loops: CDR1 SGHRS, CDR2 YFSETQ. The CDR3 DNA reads as TGTGCCAGCAGTTCAGGGTTCACAGATACGCAGTATTTT. Translated: CASSSGFTDTQYF.

This clonotype was counted a few times. V and J are TRBV7-2 and TRBJ2-1; D is uncertain. Trimming stripped 1 base from V and 7 bases from J, with 8 bases between. From germline, CDR1 is SGHTA and CDR2 FQGNSA. There are 13 residues in the CDR3. The CDR3 region is CASSLDWVNEQFF. The CDR3 DNA follows: TGTGCCAGCAGCTTAGATTGGGTGAATGAGCAGTTCTTC.

The rearrangement links TRBV4-2 to TRBJ2-5; D possibly corresponds to TRBD2 (5 bases). The J call may not be correct, given that the DNA end is closer to TRBJ2-7. Germline V gene data show CDR1 as LGHNA and CDR2 as YNFKEQ. CDR3 length: 15 residues. CDR3 DNA: TGTGCCAGCAGCCAAGGTCGTTCCAGCGGTGACGAGCAGTACTTC. This translates into CASSQGRSSGDEQYF.

This clonotype was seen repeatedly, ten times or more. The rearrangement links TRBV4-3 to TRBJ2-1; possible D gene TRBD2, 5 bases. The ends were cut back, 5 bases at V and 6 bases at J, with 14 bases in the middle. CDR3 length equals 14 residues. Looked up from germline, CDR1 is LGHNA and CDR2 is YSLEER. The CDR3 spells CASSSGRVGNEQFF. The DNA of the CDR3 is TGCGCCAGCAGCAGCGGTAGGGTGGGCAATGAGCAGTTCTTC.

The chain joins TRBV15 to TRBJ2-1, with D hard to call. CDR1 is LNHNV, CDR2 YYDKDF, per germline (reference sequence). Trimming took off 1 base at V and 15 bases at J, with 16 bases between the two ends. There are 13 residues in the CDR3. CDR3 DNA sequence: TGTGCCACCAGCAGAGGGGATCCCAGTTCCCGGTTCTTC. It translates to CATSRGDPSSRFF.

This chain joins TRBV7-2 and TRBJ1-4; TRBD1 might be the D (5 bases). Germline-derived CDR1 and CDR2 are SGHTA and FQGNSA. The CDR3 loop spans 15 amino acids. V gave up 1 base and J gave up 5 bases, with 11 bases separating them. The CDR3: CASSLVGAGNEKLFF. The CDR3 coding sequence is TGTGCCAGCAGCTTAGTAGGGGCCGGAAATGAAAAACTGTTTTTT.

The V gene is TRBV28, the J gene TRBJ2-7; TRBD2 matches at 7 bases. The CDR3 spans 14 residues. The germline gives CDR1 MDHEN, CDR2 SYDVKM. Unmatched junction bases numbered 6, after V lost 5 bases and J lost 2 bases. CDR3 in amino acids: CASSEGTTAYEQYF. The CDR3 DNA reads TGTGCCAGCAGTGAGGGGACTACCGCCTACGAGCAGTACTTC.

The sample holds a few counts of this clonotype. This chain connects TRBV20-1 to TRBJ2-3; 10 positions match TRBD1. CDR1 DFQATT and CDR2 SNEGSKA come from the germline V gene (reference sequence). J lost 6 bases, V lost 6 bases, and 15 bases had no gene match. The CDR3 extends over 16 amino acids. CDR3 in DNA: TGCAGTGCCTCATTTAGCAGACAGGGGGCGCAGGATACGCAGTATTTT. Its translation: CSASFSRQGAQDTQYF.

V usage is TRBV7-2 and J usage is TRBJ2-7; the D gene is possibly TRBD1 (6 bases). The CDR3 has 14 amino acids. Germline V gives CDR1 SGHTA, CDR2 FQGNSA. Trimming cost V 2 bases and J 3 bases, with 11 bases left between them. The CDR3 region has the DNA TGTGCCAGCAGCTTATGGGACACAGTCTACGAGCAGTACTTC. This translates into CASSLWDTVYEQYF. The full variable domain, in which reference TRBV7-2 and TRBJ2-7 provide the parts outside the CDR3, is GAGVSQSPSNKVTEKGKDVELRCDPISGHTALYWYRQSLGQGLEFLIYFQGNSAPDKSGLPSDRFSAERTGGSVSTLTIQRTQQEDSAVYLCASSLWDTVYEQYFGPGTRLTVT.

The chain uses TRBV20-1 and TRBJ2-3; perhaps TRBD1 as D (5 bases). V lost 8 bases and J lost 2, with 14 bases in between. The V gene's germline CDR1 is DFQATT and CDR2 SNEGSKA (reference sequence). CDR3 length: 13 amino acids. CDR3 sequence: CSRQDNPTDTQYF. The CDR3 DNA sequence: TGCAGTCGCCAGGACAACCCCACAGATACGCAGTATTTT.

This clonotype turned up a few times. V usage is TRBV20-1 and J usage is TRBJ2-7; 14 positions match TRBD2. Germline V gene lookup returns CDR1 DFQATT and CDR2 SNEGSKA (reference sequence). The CDR3 covers 15 residues. For the CDR3, the DNA is TGCGCGGGGGCAGGGACTAGCGGGAGAGAAAACGAGCAGTACTTC. As protein: CAGAGTSGRENEQYF.

The CDR3 sequence is CSVELGITGELFF. In DNA, the CDR3 is TGCAGCGTTGAGTTAGGAATCACCGGGGAGCTGTTTTTT. This chain joins TRBV29-1 and TRBJ2-2, with no clear D. The germline V gene has CDR1 SQVTM and CDR2 ANQGSEA. V was pared by 3 bases and J by 4 bases, with 9 bases between. The CDR3 spans 13 residues.

The chain recombines TRBV2 with TRBJ2-5; 7 bases map to TRBD1. The end of the DNA is better explained by TRBJ2-7, so the J call may be wrong. The CDR3 consists of 13 residues. CDR1 is SNHLY, CDR2 FYNNEI, per germline. The CDR3 loop reads CASGAGGIYEQYF. The CDR3 DNA reads TGTGCCAGCGGGGCAGGGGGTATCTACGAGCAGTACTTC.

This clonotype was recorded at least ten times. The chain couples TRBV29-1 to TRBJ2-1, with D perhaps given as TRBD1 or TRBD2 (5 bases each). CDR3 length: 12 amino acids. CDR1 is SQVTM, CDR2 ANQGSEA, per germline. Trimming removed 4 bases from V and 10 bases from J, with 14 bases in between. CDR3 DNA sequence: TGCAGCGTTGTACCGGGACCTGGGGAGCAGTTCTTC. It translates to CSVVPGPGEQFF.

V is TRBV20-1 and J is TRBJ2-5; perhaps TRBD1 as D (5 bases). CDR3 length: 11 amino acids. V was clipped by 7 bases and J by 9 bases, with 15 bases between them. The V gene's germline CDR1 is DFQATT and CDR2 SNEGSKA (reference sequence). CDR3 residues: CSVTREGAQYF. The DNA for the CDR3 is TGCAGTGTTACGCGCGAAGGGGCCCAGTACTTC.

This clonotype was found a few times. The chain combines TRBV6-2 or TRBV6-3 with TRBJ2-1; D assignment may be TRBD1 or TRBD2 (5 bases each). Germline V gene data show CDR1 as MNHEY and CDR2 as SVGEGT. CDR3 size: 15 residues. Trimming stripped 2 bases from V and 4 bases from J, with 12 bases between. CDR3 protein: CASSYGTAGYNEQFF. The CDR3 DNA follows: TGTGCCAGCAGTTACGGGACGGCAGGTTACAATGAGCAGTTCTTC.

The chain joins TRBV6-6 to TRBJ2-1; unclear D gene. The CDR3 runs 13 residues. Between the trimmed V and J ends, which lost 0 bases and 7 bases, there was a span of 7 bases. Germline V CDR1 and CDR2: MNHNY, SVGAGI (reference sequence). The CDR3 sequence is CASSYSSGNEQFF. In DNA form, the CDR3 reads TGTGCCAGCAGTTACTCGTCAGGTAATGAGCAGTTCTTC.

This clonotype was detected only a few times. In DNA, the CDR3 is TGTGCCAGCAGTTACGTAGCGGGGGGGCCTGAGGTCGAGCAGTACTTC. This sequence encodes CASSYVAGGPEVEQYF. The chain joins TRBV6-2 or TRBV6-3 to TRBJ2-7; 11 bases map to TRBD2. Germline-derived CDR1 and CDR2 are MNHEY and SVGEGT. J was trimmed by 6 bases and V by 2 bases; bases with no gene match: 9. The CDR3 totals 16 residues.

The rearrangement links TRBV2 to TRBJ2-3, with 8 bases lining up with TRBD2. V shed 5 bases and J 6 bases; nucleotides not matched to a gene: 4. The CDR3 has 13 residues. In germline, CDR1 is SNHLY, CDR2 FYNNEI. The CDR3 region is CASSQRGTDTQYF. CDR3 bases: TGTGCCAGCAGTCAGCGGGGGACGGATACGCAGTATTTT.

The DNA of the CDR3 is TGTGCCAGCAGTGTCTGGGGGCCACGGGATGATGGCTACACCTTC. Protein: CASSVWGPRDDGYTF. V and J are TRBV6-1 and TRBJ1-2; TRBD1 might be the D (6 bases). V lost 4 bases to trimming and J lost 6 bases, with 18 bases between them. Germline loops: CDR1 MNHNS, CDR2 SASEGT. CDR3 length: 15 amino acids.

The rearrangement links TRBV4-1 to TRBJ2-5; 9 bases match TRBD2. V lost 0 bases, J lost 1 base, and 18 bases stayed unmatched. The CDR3 consists of 21 residues. Germline CDR1 and CDR2: MGHRA and YSYEKL. CDR3 nucleotide sequence: TGCGCCAGCAGCCAAGAAGGCACCTCTGGCGGGGGGGATCCCCTCCAAGAGACCCAGTACTTC. Amino acids: CASSQEGTSGGGDPLQETQYF.

The chain uses TRBV5-1 and TRBJ2-3, with D possibly matching TRBD1 (5 bases). Trimming removed 3 bases at V and 6 bases at J, with 14 bases between. The CDR3 has 14 residues. Germline lookup yields CDR1 SGHRS and CDR2 YFSETQ. CDR3 DNA: TGCGCCAGCAGCTACTCCTCGACAGACGATACGCAGTATTTT. It is translated as CASSYSSTDDTQYF.

The chain recombines TRBV20-1 with TRBJ2-7; 8 bases agree with TRBD2. Germline V lookup: CDR1 DFQATT, CDR2 SNEGSKA (reference sequence). V gave up 5 bases and J gave up 3 bases; unmatched junction bases: 15. The CDR3 is 16 residues long. The CDR3 reads CSAPSSSGSFIYEQYF. Written as DNA, the CDR3 is TGCAGTGCTCCATCTTCCAGCGGGAGTTTTATCTACGAGCAGTACTTC.

This clonotype has a handful of counts. The chain combines TRBV5-1 with TRBJ2-1; D is ambiguous. With 2 bases removed from V and 2 bases from J, the gap between germline ends came to 11 bases. This CDR3 comprises 15 residues. Germline loops: CDR1 SGHRS, CDR2 YFSETQ. For the CDR3, the DNA is TGCGCCAGCAGCTTAACTGGATCCACCTACAATGAGCAGTTCTTC. Translated, it gives CASSLTGSTYNEQFF.